This is a list of T cell receptor beta chains from one sample in a study of a mutant IDH1 vaccine in newly diagnosed glioma. No antigen has been assigned to these receptors. Some clones are missing from TCRdb's copy, which holds only in-frame ones; the method was immunoSEQ multiplex PCR. The repertoire holds about 32,000 clones, with roughly three quarters as singletons. The input for sequencing was PBMCs, taken from a glioma patient whose treatment included an IDH1 peptide vaccine. The receptor set was obtained from a young man with glioma. CDR3s include the opening cysteine and the closing phenylalanine or tryptophan. The order of the fields is V gene, CDR3 protein.

>TRBV5-3
CARSLLLTSGGLDNEQFF
>TRBV4-1
CASSQERTSGGAEGEDTQYF
>TRBV4-3
CASSGTLADMNTEAFF
>TRBV5-4
CASSFADKSYEQYF
>TRBV28
CASSLGQGGPEAFF
>TRBV2
CASSLVGLAGAARTDTQYF
>TRBV5-1
CASSPGVDTEAFF
>TRBV7-2
CASSLWGADYQETQYF
>TRBV4-1
CASSREEGGGTEAFF
>TRBV2
CASSGRTDTQYF
>TRBV9
CASSPRTSGGVSDTQYF
>TRBV4-1
CASSQVGSNYGYTF
>TRBV18
CASSPPRDSSGANVLTF
>TRBV11-3
CASSPTSREGEQFF
>TRBV27
CASSVSGLAGGYEQYF
>TRBV4-1
CASSATGPLQPQHF
>TRBV27
CASSRLGVSTNEKLFF
>TRBV19
CASSIAGGELFF
>TRBV5-4
CASMEELTGELFF
>TRBV30
CAWSVEGGAPMNTEAFF
>TRBV29-1
CSVTSTYEQYF
>TRBV4-3
CASSQGQGVGRVATEAFF
>TRBV6-5
CASSTQPGASYEQYF
>TRBV2
CASSENFGDKTEAFF
>TRBV6-6
CASSFEANTEAFF
>TRBV14
CASSQDRRSFGTDTQYF
>TRBV2
CASSPRTDGGYTF
>TRBV5-1
CASSFSSPQETQYF
>TRBV7-6
CASSLRAVQPETQYF
>TRBV30
CAWSGGSNEKLFF
>TRBV13
CASSFSRDVASTEAFF
>TRBV7-6
CASSRTGSSYEQYF
>TRBV9
CASSVSGNTEAFF
>TRBV11-2
CASGSGVNTEAFF
>TRBV10-3
CAISEQGGSYGYTF
>TRBV20-1
CSALPQETQYF
>TRBV15
CATSRMGGRANQPQHF
>TRBV2
CASIEREALNEKLFF
>TRBV7-8
CASSQGRFSSYNSPLHF
>TRBV27
CATSRRGDYGYTF
>TRBV7-2
CASSQATGAHPGELFF
>TRBV29-1
CSVGTGFGDEQYF
>TRBV2
CASRPGPNQPQHF
>TRBV5-4
CASSVFGRAREQFF
>TRBV11-3
CASSLDGTGRYEQYF
>TRBV29-1
CSVVLGGEQFF
>TRBV30
CAWTKNRDREKLFF
>TRBV7-8
CASSLGPDYGYTF
>TRBV30
CAWSLQSTGSPLHF